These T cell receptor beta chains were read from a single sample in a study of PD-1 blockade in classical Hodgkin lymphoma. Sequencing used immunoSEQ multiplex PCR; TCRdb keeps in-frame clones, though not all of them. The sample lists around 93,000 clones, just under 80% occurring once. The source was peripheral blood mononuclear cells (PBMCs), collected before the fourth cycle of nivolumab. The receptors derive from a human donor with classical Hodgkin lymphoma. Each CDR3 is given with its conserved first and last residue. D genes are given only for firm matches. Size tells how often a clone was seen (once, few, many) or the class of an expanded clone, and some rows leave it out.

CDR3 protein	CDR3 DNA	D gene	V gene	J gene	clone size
CASSPGTAETQYF	TGTGCCAGCAGCCCCGGGACTGCAGAGACCCAGTACTTC	.	TRBV7-2	TRBJ2-5	.
CASSWGVGVGQETQYF	TGTGCCAGCAGCTGGGGGGTCGGTGTAGGCCAAGAGACCCAGTACTTC	.	TRBV7-9	TRBJ2-5	once
CASSLTRERHNEQFF	TGTGCCAGCAGTTTAACGCGGGAGCGCCACAATGAGCAGTTCTTC	TRBD2	TRBV27	TRBJ2-1	.
CSVLQGAGQPQHF	TGCAGCGTTCTACAGGGGGCGGGTCAGCCCCAGCATTTT	TRBD1	TRBV29-1	TRBJ1-5	.
CASSFRLAGGRGTDTQYF	TGTGCCAGCAGCTTTCGACTAGCGGGGGGCCGGGGCACAGATACGCAGTATTTT	TRBD2	TRBV7-9	TRBJ2-3	once
CASRLLAGWETQYF	TGTGCCAGCAGATTACTAGCGGGATGGGAGACCCAGTACTTC	TRBD2	TRBV6-5	TRBJ2-5	.
CASSTDRGKGKLFF	TGTGCCAGTAGTACCGACAGGGGGAAAGGAAAACTGTTTTTT	TRBD1	TRBV19	TRBJ1-4	.
CASSLSHRTSGRLYEQYF	TGTGCCAGCAGTTTATCCCATAGGACTAGCGGGAGGCTCTACGAGCAGTACTTC	TRBD2	TRBV27	TRBJ2-7	few
CASSLTGTGISYEQYF	TGTGCCAGCAGTTTAACCGGGACAGGGATCTCCTACGAGCAGTACTTC	TRBD1	TRBV7-3	TRBJ2-7	.
CASSPPSAETQYF	TGTGCCAGCTCACCACCTAGCGCGGAGACCCAGTACTTC	.	TRBV18	TRBJ2-5	.
CASSGQGVNYGYTF	TGTGCCAGCAGCGGACAGGGGGTGAACTATGGCTACACCTTC	TRBD1	TRBV9	TRBJ1-2	.
CASRHQGYEQYF	TGTGCCAGCAGACATCAGGGGTACGAGCAGTACTTC	.	TRBV6-5	TRBJ2-7	.
CSVTLVSGQPQHF	TGCAGCGTGACCCTCGTCTCGGGCCAGCCCCAGCATTTT	.	TRBV29-1	TRBJ1-5	.
CASRVTVPHGYTF	TGTGCCAGCAGAGTGACAGTACCGCATGGCTACACCTTC	.	TRBV2	TRBJ1-2	.
CASSLQGADLYEKLFF	TGTGCCAGCAGCTTACAGGGGGCGGATCTGTATGAAAAACTGTTTTTT	TRBD1	TRBV11-2	TRBJ1-4	.
CASSKAPGQGIYEQYF	TGTGCCAGCAGCAAGGCCCCCGGACAGGGGATATACGAGCAGTACTTC	TRBD1	TRBV7-3	TRBJ2-7	.
CASSPTGGFTEAFF	TGTGCCAGCAGCCCGACAGGGGGCTTTACTGAAGCTTTCTTT	TRBD1	TRBV27	TRBJ1-1	.
CASSLEPQGWAGNTIYF	TGCGCCAGCAGCTTGGAACCACAGGGGTGGGCTGGAAACACCATATATTTT	TRBD1	TRBV5-1	TRBJ1-3	.
CASSPQGAADTQYF	TGTGCCAGCAGTCCTCAGGGGGCCGCAGATACGCAGTATTTT	TRBD1	TRBV6-5	TRBJ2-3	.
CASSYLAGANYGYTF	TGTGCCAGCAGTTACCTGGCAGGAGCTAACTATGGCTACACCTTC	.	TRBV6-5	TRBJ1-2	.
CASSSNYGYTF	TGTGCCAGCAGTTCGAACTATGGCTACACCTTC	.	TRBV6-5	TRBJ1-2	.
CASSVEANTDTQYF	TGTGCCAGCAGCGTAGAGGCTAACACAGATACGCAGTATTTT	.	TRBV9	TRBJ2-3	.
CASSFIRQTYGYTF	TGTGCCAGCAGTTTCATTCGGCAGACTTATGGCTACACCTTC	.	TRBV28	TRBJ1-2	.
CASSPTRGNTEAFF	TGTGCCAGCAGCCCCACCAGAGGGAACACTGAAGCTTTCTTT	.	TRBV7-9	TRBJ1-1	.
CASGLAPRNEQFF	TGTGCCAGCGGACTAGCACCTCGGAATGAGCAGTTCTTC	TRBD2	TRBV2	TRBJ2-1	.
CASTWGAQGNQPQHF	TGTGCCAGTACCTGGGGGGCGCAAGGCAATCAGCCCCAGCATTTT	.	TRBV19	TRBJ1-5	many
CASSLEPTGYGYTF	TGTGCCAGCAGCTTGGAGCCGACAGGGTATGGCTACACCTTC	TRBD1	TRBV5-4	TRBJ1-2	few
CASSPSDSYEQYF	TGTGCCAGCTCACCATCCGACTCCTACGAGCAGTACTTC	.	TRBV18	TRBJ2-7	few
CASSLDPSWQETQYF	TGCGCCAGCAGCTTGGACCCCTCCTGGCAAGAGACCCAGTACTTC	.	TRBV5-1	TRBJ2-5	.
CASSQGVTSGYEQYF	TGCGCCAGCAGCCAAGGGGTGACTAGCGGTTACGAGCAGTACTTC	TRBD2	TRBV4-1	TRBJ2-7	.
CASSLYRIYEQYF	TGTGCCAGCAGCTTGTACAGGATATACGAGCAGTACTTC	.	TRBV5-6	TRBJ2-7	.